The clone carrying this T cell receptor beta chain was seen a few times. Antigen: not known. The entirety of the isolated RNA underwent reverse transcription, so expressed TCRB transcripts were sequenced. Deep immunoSEQ sequencing covered naive, central memory and regulatory T cell samples. Some clones are missing from TCRdb's copy, which holds only in-frame ones; the method was immunoSEQ multiplex PCR. Altogether 250,000 to 300,000 clones are present, 8% being singletons, with the ten largest covering approximately 0.99%. V gave up 0 bases and J gave up 0 bases, with 15 bases separating them. Germline V gene lookup returns CDR1 MNHNS and CDR2 SASEGT. There are 17 residues in the CDR3. This sample was included in a study of beta chain features in type 1 diabetes. Background on the study: Sorted cell examination encompassed 100,000,000 or so cells across all samples. Study results and limitations: Insertions at VDJ junctions were less frequent in type 1 diabetes patients. These patients also deleted more nucleotides at the same junctions.

Purity (above 98%) was reached by all sorted populations. The receptor was derived from a young woman in good health. V is TRBV6-1 and J is TRBJ2-7; maybe TRBD2 (6 bases). Specimen: central memory CD4+ T cells from blood. CDR3 sequence: CASSEARGGDSSYEQYF. CDR3 nucleotides: TGTGCCAGCAGTGAAGCGCGGGGAGGTGACAGCTCCTACGAGCAGTACTTC.